This T cell receptor (beta chain) was found in a study of T cells after yellow fever vaccination. Study overall: Low-cell-number fractions underwent preparation using SMART-Seq v4 Ultra Low Input.

TCRdb processed the 5' RACE reads anew with MiXCR; each CDR3 protein has one entry. The sample lists a few hundred thousand distinct CDR3 sequences, 7% to 9% occurring once. The CDR3 has 15 amino acids. CDR1 KGHDR and CDR2 SFDVKD come from the germline V gene. V lost 4 bases to trimming and J lost 1 base, with 12 bases between them. The rearrangement joins TRBV24-1 to TRBJ2-5; possibly TRBD2 for D (7 bases). This specimen was PBMCs, taken roughly 45 days after the first yellow fever vaccination. This clonotype was obtained from a man younger than 30 who received the YFV17D yellow fever vaccine. CDR3 DNA: TGTGCCACCAGTGAAACGGGGGGCCTCCAAGAGACCCAGTACTTC. Translated, it gives CATSETGGLQETQYF.